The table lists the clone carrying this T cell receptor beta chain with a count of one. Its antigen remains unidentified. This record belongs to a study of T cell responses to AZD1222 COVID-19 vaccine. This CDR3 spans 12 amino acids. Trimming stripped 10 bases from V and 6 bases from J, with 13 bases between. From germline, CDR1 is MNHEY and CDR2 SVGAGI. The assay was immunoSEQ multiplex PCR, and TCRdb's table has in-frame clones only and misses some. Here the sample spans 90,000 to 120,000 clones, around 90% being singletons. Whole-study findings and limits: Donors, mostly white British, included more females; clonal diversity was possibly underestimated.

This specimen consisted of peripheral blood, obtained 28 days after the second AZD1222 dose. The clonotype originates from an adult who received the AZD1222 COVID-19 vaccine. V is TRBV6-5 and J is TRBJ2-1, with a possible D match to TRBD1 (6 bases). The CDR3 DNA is TGTGCCACCCAGACAGGCAGCAATGAGCAGTTCTTC. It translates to CATQTGSNEQFF.